These 9 T cell receptor beta chains came from one sample sequenced in a study of human T cells and chemical hapten exposure (dated by TCRdb to about 2021). Read against the paper, the sample's time point label means: patch test 2, 6 weeks after DPC sensitization. The intended sense of this specimen's treatment or condition label: therapeutic diphenylcyclopropenone sensitization with weekly scalp DPC. To prepare the library, RACE was applied. For sequencing, a NextSeq 500 was employed. TCRdb's own reprocessing of the public reads used fastp at Q25 and MiXCR and kept productive beta chains. Here each entry gathers all rows of one CDR3 protein and keeps the most common genes and DNA. The table for this sample lists about 100,000 distinct CDR3 sequences; about an eighth of them were counted only once. The ten largest account for approximately 3.4% of the sample. The sample consisted of whole blood, taken in connection with sensitization to the hapten diphenylcyclopropenone (DPC). The source is a woman aged 40-49 years with alopecia areata. Some clones in this sample may be carry-over from other donors' samples.

This clonotype was counted at least ten times. V usage is TRBV27 and J usage is TRBJ1-2; D ambiguous. This CDR3 contains 13 residues. CDR1 and CDR2 from the germline V gene are MNHEY and SMNVEV (reference sequence). The germline V and J ends were trimmed by 6 bases and 2 bases, with 10 bases remaining between them. The CDR3: CASSPDGNYGYTF. For the CDR3, the DNA is TGTGCCAGCAGCCCCGACGGAAACTATGGCTACACCTTC.

This clonotype has a handful of counts. The V and J genes are TRBV3-1 and TRBJ2-6, with unresolved D. Trimming left V 3 bases short and J 7 bases short, with 10 bases between. Germline CDR1 LGHDT, CDR2 YNNKEL (reference sequence). The CDR3 extends over 14 amino acids. The CDR3 spells CASSQTLHANVLTF. The CDR3 DNA reads as TGTGCCAGCAGCCAGACTTTACACGCCAACGTCCTGACTTTC.

In its sample, this clonotype was seen a few times. This chain joins TRBV29-1 and TRBJ1-1, with D possibly TRBD1 on 6 matching bases. Germline values: CDR1 SQVTM, CDR2 ANQGSEA. This CDR3 region has 14 residues. Trimming took off 7 bases at V and 7 bases at J, with 22 bases between the two ends. The chain's CDR3 is CSASDGVGAGEAFF. CDR3 DNA: TGCAGCGCCTCCGATGGGGTGGGGGCAGGTGAAGCTTTCTTT. Using reference TRBV29-1 and TRBJ1-1 for the parts outside the CDR3, the full variable domain is SAVISQKPSRDICQRGTSLTIQCQVDSQVTMMFWYRQQPGQSLTLIATANQGSEATYESGFVIDKFPISRPNLTFSTLTVSNMSPEDSSIYLCSASDGVGAGEAFFGQGTRLTVV.

This clonotype was counted at least ten times. J is TRBJ2-5 and V is TRBV7-2; no clear D. In germline, CDR1 is SGHTA, CDR2 FQGNSA. CDR3 size: 14 residues. V was clipped by 1 base and J by 2 bases, with 8 bases between them. The CDR3 loop is CASSLVFGQETQYF. CDR3 DNA sequence: TGTGCCAGCAGCTTAGTTTTCGGTCAAGAGACCCAGTACTTC.

This rearrangement joins TRBV9 to TRBJ2-1; D is unresolved. The CDR3 has 15 residues. V shed 0 bases and J shed 2 bases, with 9 bases lying between them. Germline CDR1 and CDR2: SGDLS and YYNGEE. The CDR3 DNA follows: TGTGCCAGCAGCGTAGACATTAACGCCTACAATGAGCAGTTCTTC. Translation: CASSVDINAYNEQFF. Full variable domain (missing parts from reference TRBV9 and TRBJ2-1): DSGVTQTPKHLITATGQRVTLRCSPRSGDLSVYWYQQSLDQGLQFLIQYYNGEERAKGNILERFSAQQFPDLHSELNLSSLELGDSALYFCASSVDINAYNEQFFGPGTRLTVL.

This clonotype was counted at least ten times. J is TRBJ1-6 and V is TRBV2; a possible D gene is TRBD1 (6 bases). The V gene lost 2 bases and the J gene lost 6 bases, with 17 bases spanning the gap. Germline CDR1 is SNHLY and CDR2 is FYNNEI. The CDR3 has 17 amino acids. The CDR3 protein is CASSEMLMRGGNSPLHF. The DNA of the CDR3 is TGTGCCAGCAGTGAAATGTTGATGAGGGGGGGTAATTCACCCCTCCACTTT.

This clonotype was seen a handful of times. This rearrangement joins TRBV29-1 to TRBJ2-2, with D possibly being TRBD1 (7 bases). Germline CDR1 is SQVTM and CDR2 is ANQGSEA. The CDR3 is 15 residues long. V lost 1 base, J lost 4 bases, and 13 bases lay in between. Here the CDR3 DNA reads TGCAGCGTTGAAGCTGGAGGGGGCCTCACCGGGGAGCTGTTTTTT. Protein product: CSVEAGGGLTGELFF.

This clonotype has ten or more counts. The chain recombines TRBV20-1 with TRBJ2-5, with no clear D. Germline CDR1 and CDR2: DFQATT and SNEGSKA (reference sequence). V was clipped by 0 bases and J by 7 bases, with 12 bases between them. This CDR3 region has 13 residues. CDR3 coding DNA: TGCAGTGCTAGAGATCCTCAGTATCGGACCCAGTACTTC. Translating gives CSARDPQYRTQYF.

Regarding this clonotype: Possible read error: a much larger clone is one base away. The V call is TRBV5-4, the J call TRBJ2-1, with D perhaps matching TRBD2 (6 bases). CDR3 length: 14 amino acids. Trimming took off 7 bases at V and 8 bases at J, with 19 bases between the two ends. Germline V CDR1 and CDR2: SGHNT, YYREEE (reference sequence). The CDR3 here is CASGLAGSKDEQFF. For the CDR3, the DNA is TGTGCCAGCGGGCTTGCCGGGAGTAAGGATGAGCAGTTCTTC.